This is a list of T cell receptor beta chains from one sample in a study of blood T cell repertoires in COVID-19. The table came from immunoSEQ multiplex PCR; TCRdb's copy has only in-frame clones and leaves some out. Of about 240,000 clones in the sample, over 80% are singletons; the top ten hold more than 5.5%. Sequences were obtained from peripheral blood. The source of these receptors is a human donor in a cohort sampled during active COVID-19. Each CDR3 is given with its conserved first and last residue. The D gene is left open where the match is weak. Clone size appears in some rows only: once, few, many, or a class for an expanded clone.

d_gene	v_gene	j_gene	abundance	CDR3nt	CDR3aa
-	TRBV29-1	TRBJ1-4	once	TGCAGCGTTGAAAGACAGGTTAATGAAAAACTGTTTTTT	CSVERQVNEKLFF
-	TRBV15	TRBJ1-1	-	TGTGCCACCAGCAGAGTCTTTGGAGGGATCACTGAAGCTTTCTTT	CATSRVFGGITEAFF
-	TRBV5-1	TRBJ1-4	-	TGCGCCAGCAGCTTGGCAGGGGACAATGAAAAACTGTTTTTT	CASSLAGDNEKLFF
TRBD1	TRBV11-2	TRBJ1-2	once	TGTGCCAGCAGCTTAGATGGACAGGCCCCCTATGGCTACACCTTC	CASSLDGQAPYGYTF
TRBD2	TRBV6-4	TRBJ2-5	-	TGTGCCAGCAGCCCGGGACTAGCGGATCAAGAGACCCAGTACTTC	CASSPGLADQETQYF
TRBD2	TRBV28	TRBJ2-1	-	TGTGCCAGCAGCCCCCGGACTAGCGGACTATACAATGAGCAGTTCTTC	CASSPRTSGLYNEQFF
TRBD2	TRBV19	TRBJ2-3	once	TGTGCCAGTAGTATACAGCGGGGGGGGAGCACAGATACGCAGTATTTT	CASSIQRGGSTDTQYF
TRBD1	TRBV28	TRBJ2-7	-	TGTGCCAGCAGTTTCCCCGGGACAGGGCGCTACGAGCAGTACTTC	CASSFPGTGRYEQYF
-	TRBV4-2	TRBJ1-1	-	TGTGCCAGCAGCCAAGGACAGAGACCTGAAGCTTTCTTT	CASSQGQRPEAFF
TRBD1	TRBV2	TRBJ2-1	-	TGTGCCAGCAATCAACAGGGGGCAAGGAATGAGCAGTTCTTC	CASNQQGARNEQFF
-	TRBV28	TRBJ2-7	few	TGTGCCACCGGGATCACCACCTACGAGCAGTACTTC	CATGITTYEQYF
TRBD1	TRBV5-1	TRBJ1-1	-	TGCGCCAGCAGCTTGGCCCCGACAGGGTTCGGGACTGAAGCTTTCTTT	CASSLAPTGFGTEAFF
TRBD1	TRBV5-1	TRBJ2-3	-	TGCGCCAGCAGCTTTGGACAGGGGACAGATACGCAGTATTTT	CASSFGQGTDTQYF
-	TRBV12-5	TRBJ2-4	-	TGTGCTAGTGGTTGGGGCGGGGTACGGGGGAAAAACATTCAGTACTTC	CASGWGGVRGKNIQYF
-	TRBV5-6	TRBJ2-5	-	TGTGCCAGCAGCTACACCCAAGAGACCCAGTACTTC	CASSYTQETQYF
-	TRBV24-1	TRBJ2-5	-	TGTGCCACCAGTGATTTAGACAGGCAAGAGACCCAGTACTTC	CATSDLDRQETQYF